Listed below are T cell receptor beta chains from one sample, sequenced in a study of T cells after yellow fever vaccination. TCRdb itself ran the 5' RACE reads through MiXCR, one entry per CDR3 protein. The data hold 500,000 to 650,000 distinct CDR3 sequences, with 9% to 15% observed a single time. This material consisted of PBMCs, taken on the day of the yellow fever booster vaccination. The receptors stem from a man aged 25 to 45 who received the YFV17D yellow fever vaccine. The CDR3 runs from the conserved cysteine through the conserved F or W. Fields, in order: clone size, V gene, J gene, D gene, CDR3 DNA, CDR3 protein. The D gene is left open where the match is weak. Size tells how often a clone was seen (once, few, many) or the class of an expanded clone, and some rows leave it out.

abundance: NA
v_gene: TRBV7-2
j_gene: TRBJ2-7
d_gene: NA
CDR3nt: TGTGCCAGCAGCTTCGGCGGAGTACGCTACGAGCAGTACTTC
CDR3aa: CASSFGGVRYEQYF

abundance: NA
v_gene: TRBV28
j_gene: TRBJ2-5
d_gene: TRBD2
CDR3nt: TGTGCCAGCAGTCCCCTGGGACTAGTGCAAGAGACCCAGTACTTC
CDR3aa: CASSPLGLVQETQYF

abundance: few
v_gene: TRBV12-3/TRBV12-4
j_gene: TRBJ2-3
d_gene: NA
CDR3nt: TGTGCCAGCAGTGGAACCGGGACTAGCACAGATACGCAGTATTTT
CDR3aa: CASSGTGTSTDTQYF

abundance: few
v_gene: TRBV7-9
j_gene: TRBJ1-2
d_gene: TRBD1
CDR3nt: TGTGCCAGCAGCACAGACAGGGGTAATGGCTATGGCTACACCTTC
CDR3aa: CASSTDRGNGYGYTF

abundance: few
v_gene: TRBV4-2
j_gene: TRBJ2-3
d_gene: TRBD2
CDR3nt: TGTGCCAGCAGCCAAGTGGCGGGAGTCCTAGATACGCAGTATTTT
CDR3aa: CASSQVAGVLDTQYF

abundance: few
v_gene: TRBV7-3
j_gene: TRBJ2-3
d_gene: TRBD2
CDR3nt: TGTGCCAGCAGCTTTAGCGGGAGGGCCGCAGATACGCAGTATTTT
CDR3aa: CASSFSGRAADTQYF

abundance: NA
v_gene: TRBV20-1
j_gene: TRBJ1-2
d_gene: TRBD1
CDR3nt: TGCAGTGCTACCGAGGGGGCATCGGCTGGCTACACCTTC
CDR3aa: CSATEGASAGYTF

abundance: few
v_gene: TRBV18
j_gene: TRBJ2-1
d_gene: TRBD1
CDR3nt: TGTGCCAGCTCAAAACGACAGGGGGATGAGCAGTTCTTC
CDR3aa: CASSKRQGDEQFF

abundance: NA
v_gene: TRBV18
j_gene: TRBJ1-5
d_gene: NA
CDR3nt: TGTGCCAGCTCACCAGGGCAGGGCCTAGGGCTTGAGCATTTT
CDR3aa: CASSPGQGLGLEHF

abundance: NA
v_gene: TRBV5-4
j_gene: TRBJ2-1
d_gene: NA
CDR3nt: TGTGCCAGCATCGGCTTGGGGGCTGAGCAGTTCTTC
CDR3aa: CASIGLGAEQFF

abundance: NA
v_gene: TRBV20-1
j_gene: TRBJ1-4
d_gene: TRBD1
CDR3nt: TGCAGTGCTAGAGATAGGGGAGGGGGCACCAACCGGAATGAAAAACTGTTTTTT
CDR3aa: CSARDRGGGTNRNEKLFF

abundance: NA
v_gene: TRBV7-2
j_gene: TRBJ2-7
d_gene: NA
CDR3nt: TGTGCCAGCAGCTTACGATTGGACCACTCCTACGAGCAGTACTTC
CDR3aa: CASSLRLDHSYEQYF

abundance: few
v_gene: TRBV20-1
j_gene: TRBJ2-1
d_gene: TRBD1
CDR3nt: TGCAGTGCAGACGACAGGGGCCTACGCTATGAGCAGTTCTTC
CDR3aa: CSADDRGLRYEQFF

abundance: NA
v_gene: TRBV9
j_gene: TRBJ2-1
d_gene: TRBD2
CDR3nt: TGTGCCAGCAGCACATCACTAAGCGGGAGGGGTCCCAATGAGCAGTTCTTC
CDR3aa: CASSTSLSGRGPNEQFF

abundance: NA
v_gene: TRBV20-1
j_gene: TRBJ2-5
d_gene: TRBD2
CDR3nt: TGCAGTGCTAGGGGTAGCGGGAGTTTAGAGACCCAGTACTTC
CDR3aa: CSARGSGSLETQYF

abundance: few
v_gene: TRBV7-9
j_gene: TRBJ2-7
d_gene: NA
CDR3nt: TGTGCCAGCAGCTTAGACTCCCTAGCTGGGGACGAGCAGTACTTC
CDR3aa: CASSLDSLAGDEQYF

abundance: few
v_gene: TRBV9
j_gene: TRBJ2-5
d_gene: NA
CDR3nt: TGTGCCAGCAGCGTAGGTCTAAGGGAGACCCAGTACTTC
CDR3aa: CASSVGLRETQYF

abundance: few
v_gene: TRBV7-2
j_gene: TRBJ1-5
d_gene: NA
CDR3nt: TGTGCCAGCAGCTTATTCCCGAAATCTCAGCCCCAGCATTTT
CDR3aa: CASSLFPKSQPQHF

abundance: few
v_gene: TRBV7-2
j_gene: TRBJ2-5
d_gene: NA
CDR3nt: TGTGCCAGCAGCCCCGCCCTGTTGGGGGAGACCCAGTACTTC
CDR3aa: CASSPALLGETQYF

abundance: few
v_gene: TRBV18
j_gene: TRBJ2-1
d_gene: NA
CDR3nt: TGTGCCAGCTCACCTCAGGAGCGGGTGGTCAATGAGCAGTTCTTC
CDR3aa: CASSPQERVVNEQFF

abundance: NA
v_gene: TRBV29-1
j_gene: TRBJ2-5
d_gene: TRBD2
CDR3nt: TGCAGCGTTGCCGAAAGCGGGGGGGACCAAGAGACCCAGTACTTC
CDR3aa: CSVAESGGDQETQYF

abundance: few
v_gene: TRBV2
j_gene: TRBJ2-1
d_gene: NA
CDR3nt: TGTGCCAGCAAGAGCTCAGTTTACAATGAGCAGTTCTTC
CDR3aa: CASKSSVYNEQFF

abundance: NA
v_gene: TRBV20-1
j_gene: TRBJ2-4
d_gene: NA
CDR3nt: TGCAGTGCTAGCATCCTGAGGACAGCCAAAAACATTCAGTACTTC
CDR3aa: CSASILRTAKNIQYF

abundance: NA
v_gene: TRBV7-9
j_gene: TRBJ2-3
d_gene: TRBD2
CDR3nt: TGTGCCAGCAGCCCACTAGCGGGAGGAGATAATACGCAGTATTTT
CDR3aa: CASSPLAGGDNTQYF

abundance: NA
v_gene: TRBV4-3
j_gene: TRBJ2-1
d_gene: NA
CDR3nt: TGCGCCAGCAGATTAGGGGGCGGTGCGGGGAATGAGCAGTTCTTC
CDR3aa: CASRLGGGAGNEQFF

abundance: NA
v_gene: TRBV5-4
j_gene: TRBJ2-7
d_gene: NA
CDR3nt: TGTGCCAGCAGTCGGGATGCCTACGAGCAGTACTTC
CDR3aa: CASSRDAYEQYF

abundance: few
v_gene: TRBV7-3
j_gene: TRBJ1-5
d_gene: TRBD1
CDR3nt: TGTGCCAGCAGCCCTCACTCGGGACAGGCCTCTTATAGCAATCAGCCCCAGCATTTT
CDR3aa: CASSPHSGQASYSNQPQHF

abundance: few
v_gene: TRBV6-5
j_gene: TRBJ2-7
d_gene: NA
CDR3nt: TGTGCCAGCAGTACAAGGGTTTCCGAGCAGTACTTC
CDR3aa: CASSTRVSEQYF

abundance: NA
v_gene: TRBV20-1
j_gene: TRBJ2-3
d_gene: NA
CDR3nt: TGCAGTGCCACAGTTAGCACAGATACGCAGTATTTT
CDR3aa: CSATVSTDTQYF

abundance: few
v_gene: TRBV12-3/TRBV12-4
j_gene: TRBJ1-2
d_gene: NA
CDR3nt: TGTGCCAGCAGCCTCTCGGAGGTTTTCGGTGGCTACACCTTC
CDR3aa: CASSLSEVFGGYTF

abundance: few
v_gene: TRBV20-1
j_gene: TRBJ2-3
d_gene: TRBD2
CDR3nt: TGCAGCAGGTCTAGCGGGAGGGCCGTGGCAGATACGCAGTATTTT
CDR3aa: CSRSSGRAVADTQYF

abundance: many
v_gene: TRBV12-3/TRBV12-4
j_gene: TRBJ2-3
d_gene: NA
CDR3nt: TGTGCCAGCAGTGACAGGGGTAGCGGGGCAGATACGCAGTATTTT
CDR3aa: CASSDRGSGADTQYF

abundance: NA
v_gene: TRBV29-1
j_gene: TRBJ2-1
d_gene: TRBD2
CDR3nt: TGCAGCGTTGCTACTGCTAGCGGGAGGGCCGATGAGCAGTTCTTC
CDR3aa: CSVATASGRADEQFF

abundance: few
v_gene: TRBV20-1
j_gene: TRBJ2-7
d_gene: NA
CDR3nt: TGCAGTGCTAGAGATCTCCGAACTAACTACGAGCAGTACTTC
CDR3aa: CSARDLRTNYEQYF

abundance: NA
v_gene: TRBV20-1
j_gene: TRBJ2-3
d_gene: TRBD2
CDR3nt: TGCAGTGCTACCCCGACTAGCGGGAACACAGATACGCAGTATTTT
CDR3aa: CSATPTSGNTDTQYF

abundance: many
v_gene: TRBV4-3
j_gene: TRBJ2-5
d_gene: TRBD2
CDR3nt: TGCGCCAGCAGCCAAGATCTCAGCGGGGGTTTCCAAGAGACCCAGTACTTC
CDR3aa: CASSQDLSGGFQETQYF

abundance: few
v_gene: TRBV29-1
j_gene: TRBJ2-7
d_gene: NA
CDR3nt: TGCAGCGTCCTACGACAGACCTCCTACGAGCAGTACTTC
CDR3aa: CSVLRQTSYEQYF

abundance: NA
v_gene: TRBV29-1
j_gene: TRBJ2-1
d_gene: NA
CDR3nt: TGCAGCGTTGATGGCGGGACCCACTACAATGAGCAGTTCTTC
CDR3aa: CSVDGGTHYNEQFF

abundance: few
v_gene: TRBV20-1
j_gene: TRBJ1-4
d_gene: NA
CDR3nt: TGCAGTGCTGGAAATGGACAGCATGAAAAACTGTTTTTT
CDR3aa: CSAGNGQHEKLFF

abundance: few
v_gene: TRBV7-9
j_gene: TRBJ2-1
d_gene: NA
CDR3nt: TGTGCCAGCAGCCCGGACCCCGCCGAGCAGTTCTTC
CDR3aa: CASSPDPAEQFF

abundance: NA
v_gene: TRBV21-1
j_gene: TRBJ1-1
d_gene: NA
CDR3nt: TGTGCCAGCAGCTCGGGACAGCGCCTTGACACTGAAGCTTTCTTT
CDR3aa: CASSSGQRLDTEAFF

abundance: NA
v_gene: TRBV20-1
j_gene: TRBJ2-7
d_gene: TRBD1
CDR3nt: TGCAGTGCTAGGGACAGGGACTCGAGAGAGCAGTACTTC
CDR3aa: CSARDRDSREQYF

abundance: many
v_gene: TRBV7-2
j_gene: TRBJ2-1
d_gene: TRBD2
CDR3nt: TGTGCCAGCAGCTCTAGCGGGGGCTACAATGAGCAGTTCTTC
CDR3aa: CASSSSGGYNEQFF

abundance: many
v_gene: TRBV7-2
j_gene: TRBJ2-1
d_gene: NA
CDR3nt: TGTGCCAGCAGCCCGGGCACACTTAATGAGCAGTTCTTC
CDR3aa: CASSPGTLNEQFF

abundance: few
v_gene: TRBV28
j_gene: TRBJ2-3
d_gene: NA
CDR3nt: TGTGCCAGCAGCCGGGGGCTCGGAGATCTAGATACGCAGTATTTT
CDR3aa: CASSRGLGDLDTQYF

abundance: NA
v_gene: TRBV14
j_gene: TRBJ2-1
d_gene: TRBD1
CDR3nt: TGTGCCAGCAGCCGCCGGACAGGCTCCCCCTACAATGAGCAGTTCTTC
CDR3aa: CASSRRTGSPYNEQFF

abundance: NA
v_gene: TRBV12-3/TRBV12-4
j_gene: TRBJ2-3
d_gene: NA
CDR3nt: TGTGCCAGCAGTCTCTCCCTCAAAGATACGCAGTATTTT
CDR3aa: CASSLSLKDTQYF

abundance: few
v_gene: TRBV9
j_gene: TRBJ2-5
d_gene: TRBD2
CDR3nt: TGTGCCAGCAGCGTAGGTTGGGGTCTAGCGGGAGCGCAAGAGACCCAGTACTTC
CDR3aa: CASSVGWGLAGAQETQYF